This is a list of T cell receptor beta chains from one sample in a study of cytomegalovirus exposure and HLA in healthy donors. Data came from immunoSEQ multiplex PCR; TCRdb stores just in-frame clones and leaves some out. Here the sample spans 130,000 to 150,000 clones, around 90% being singletons. The sequenced sample was PBMCs. The source of these receptors is a woman in her twenties or thirties in good health and CMV-seropositive. CDR3s include the opening cysteine and the closing phenylalanine or tryptophan. A D gene is named only where the DNA matches it firmly. Where a row states a size, it is once, few, many or the class of an expanded clone; other rows omit it.

>TRBJ2-5|TRBV6-1|NA|TRBD2
CASSGGLAGLGETQYF
TGTGCCAGCAGTGGGGGACTAGCGGGATTGGGGGAGACCCAGTACTTC
>TRBJ2-3|TRBV27|once|TRBD2
CASSTSPGLAGTDTQYF
TGTGCCAGCAGCACCTCTCCGGGACTAGCGGGAACAGATACGCAGTATTTT
>TRBJ2-3|TRBV19|NA|NA
CASSLSAGRPADTQYF
TGTGCCAGTAGTCTGTCGGCAGGGCGTCCGGCAGATACGCAGTATTTT
>TRBJ1-4|TRBV15|once|NA
CATSRDRTATNEKLFF
TGTGCCACCAGCAGAGATAGGACAGCAACTAATGAAAAACTGTTTTTT
>TRBJ1-5|TRBV19|NA|TRBD1
CASRFDRGLNQPQHF
TGTGCCAGTAGGTTTGACAGGGGATTAAATCAGCCCCAGCATTTT
>TRBJ1-1|TRBV10-3|once|NA
CAIRGQGIDTEAFF
TGTGCCATCAGAGGTCAGGGGATAGACACTGAAGCTTTCTTT
>TRBJ2-7|TRBV6-1|NA|TRBD1
CASSLGQGEGYEQYF
TGTGCCAGCAGCCTCGGACAGGGTGAGGGTTACGAGCAGTACTTC
>TRBJ2-1|TRBV9|NA|TRBD2
CASNSGRINEQFF
TGTGCCAGCAACAGCGGGAGGATCAATGAGCAGTTCTTC
>TRBJ1-3|TRBV28|NA|NA
CASRNFGGGNTIYF
TGTGCCAGCAGAAATTTTGGGGGCGGAAACACCATATATTTT
>TRBJ2-1|TRBV7-3|NA|NA
CASSPTRNNEQFF
TGTGCCAGCAGCCCGACTAGGAACAATGAGCAGTTCTTC